This paragraph covers one TCR beta chain sequence. V was shortened by 3 bases and J by 7 bases, with 10 bases between the two germline ends. Germline V gene data show CDR1 as SGHAT and CDR2 as FQNNGV. The CDR3 is 13 amino acids. The data derive from a study of T cell responses to AZD1222 COVID-19 vaccine. Clones were sequenced by immunoSEQ multiplex PCR, and TCRdb holds only the in-frame ones, with some missing. The table lists 90,000 to 150,000 clones, approximately 85% of them singletons. The chain carries TRBV11-2 and TRBJ1-5; D remains unclear. This sample comprised peripheral blood, obtained on day 0 of AZD1222 vaccination. This TCR was sampled from an adult in good health. CDR3 nucleotides: TGTGCCAGCAGCTTGGGCAGACAACAGCCCCAGCATTTT. This sequence encodes CASSLGRQQPQHF.